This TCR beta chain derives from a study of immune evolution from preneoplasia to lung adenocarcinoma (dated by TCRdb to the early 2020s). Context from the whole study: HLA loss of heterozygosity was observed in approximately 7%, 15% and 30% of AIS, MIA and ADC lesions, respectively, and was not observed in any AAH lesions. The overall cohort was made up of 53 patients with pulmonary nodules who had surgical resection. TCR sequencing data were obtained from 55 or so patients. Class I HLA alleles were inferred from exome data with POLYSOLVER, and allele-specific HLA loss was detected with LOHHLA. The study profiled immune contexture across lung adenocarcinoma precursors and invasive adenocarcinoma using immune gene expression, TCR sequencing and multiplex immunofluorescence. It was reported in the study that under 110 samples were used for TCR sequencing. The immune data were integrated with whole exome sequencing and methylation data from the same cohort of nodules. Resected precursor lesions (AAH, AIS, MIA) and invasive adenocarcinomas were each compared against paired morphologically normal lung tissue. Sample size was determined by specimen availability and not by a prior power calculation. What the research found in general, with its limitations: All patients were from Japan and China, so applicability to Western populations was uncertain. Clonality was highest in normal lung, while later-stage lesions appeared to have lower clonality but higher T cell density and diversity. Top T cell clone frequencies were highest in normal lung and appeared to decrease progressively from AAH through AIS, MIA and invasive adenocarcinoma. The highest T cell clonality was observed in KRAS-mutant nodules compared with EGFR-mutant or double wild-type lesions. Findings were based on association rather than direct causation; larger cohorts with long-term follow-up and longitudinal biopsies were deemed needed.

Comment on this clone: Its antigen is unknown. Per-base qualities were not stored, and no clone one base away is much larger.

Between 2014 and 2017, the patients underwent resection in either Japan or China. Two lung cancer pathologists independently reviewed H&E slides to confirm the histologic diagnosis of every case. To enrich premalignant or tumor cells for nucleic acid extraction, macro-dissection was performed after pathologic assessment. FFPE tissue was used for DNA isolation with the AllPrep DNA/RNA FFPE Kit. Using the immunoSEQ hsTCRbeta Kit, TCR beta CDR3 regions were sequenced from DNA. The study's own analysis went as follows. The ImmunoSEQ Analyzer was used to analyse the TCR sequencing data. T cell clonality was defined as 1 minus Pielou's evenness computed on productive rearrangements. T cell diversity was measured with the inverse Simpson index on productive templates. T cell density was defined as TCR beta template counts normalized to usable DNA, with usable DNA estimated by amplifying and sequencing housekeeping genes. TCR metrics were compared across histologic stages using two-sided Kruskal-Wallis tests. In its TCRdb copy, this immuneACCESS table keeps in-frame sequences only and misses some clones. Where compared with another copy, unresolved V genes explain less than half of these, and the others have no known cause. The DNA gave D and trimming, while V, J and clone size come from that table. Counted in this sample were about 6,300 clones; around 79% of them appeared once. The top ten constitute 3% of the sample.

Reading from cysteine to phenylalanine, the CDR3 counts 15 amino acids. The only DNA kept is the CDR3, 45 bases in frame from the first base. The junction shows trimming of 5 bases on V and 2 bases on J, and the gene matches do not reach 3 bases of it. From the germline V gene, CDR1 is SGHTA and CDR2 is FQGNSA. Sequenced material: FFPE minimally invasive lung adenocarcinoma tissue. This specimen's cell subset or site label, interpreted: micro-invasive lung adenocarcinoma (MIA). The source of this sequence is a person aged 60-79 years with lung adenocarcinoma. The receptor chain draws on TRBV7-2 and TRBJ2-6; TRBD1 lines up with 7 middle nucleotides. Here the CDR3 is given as CASSIDRAGANVLTF. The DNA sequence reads TGTGCCAGCAGCATCGACAGGGCTGGGGCCAACGTCCTGACTTTC.